This section outlines one T cell receptor (beta chain) sequence together with its context. Its antigen is not known. This sample is drawn from a study of OX40 agonist ivuxolimab in advanced cancers. Study at large: Three patients, one with hepatocellular carcinoma and two with cutaneous melanoma, achieved partial responses. Study-level findings and limits: Compared with CD4+, CD8+ T cells on average had more expanded clones. Compared with others, partial responders at 0.1-3.0 mg/kg displayed clonal expansion among the lowest.

The method was immunoSEQ multiplex PCR; TCRdb's version includes in-frame clones alone and lacks a portion of them. The sample consists of 50,000 to 65,000 clones, about 81% of them appearing once. This specimen was CD4+ or CD8+ T cells sorted from blood, taken in a trial of the OX40 agonist ivuxolimab. This receptor was taken from an adult with an advanced solid tumor such as melanoma, head and neck, liver or kidney cancer.

CDR3 in DNA: TGTGCCTGGAGTGCGATCAATCAGCCCCAGCATTTT. Protein sequence: CAWSAINQPQHF. The chain has TRBV30 and TRBJ1-5; D is unresolved. The CDR3 has 12 residues. The germline CDR1 and CDR2 sequences are GTSNPN and SVGIG (reference sequence). V was shortened by 1 base and J by 3 bases, with 4 bases between the two germline ends.